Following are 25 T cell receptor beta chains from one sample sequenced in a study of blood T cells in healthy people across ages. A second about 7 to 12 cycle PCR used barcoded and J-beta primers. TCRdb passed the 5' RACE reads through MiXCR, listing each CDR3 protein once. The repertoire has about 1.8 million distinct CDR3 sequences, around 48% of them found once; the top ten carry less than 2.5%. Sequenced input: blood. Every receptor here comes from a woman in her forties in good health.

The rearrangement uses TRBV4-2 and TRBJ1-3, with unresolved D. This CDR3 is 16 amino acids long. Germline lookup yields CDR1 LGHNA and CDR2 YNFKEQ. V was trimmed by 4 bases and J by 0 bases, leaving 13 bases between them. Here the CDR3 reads CASSRGGSGSGNTIYF. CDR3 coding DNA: TGTGCCAGCAGCCGAGGCGGATCGGGCTCTGGAAACACCATATATTTT.

The CDR3 DNA is TGTGCCAGCAGTGACCCCGGGTCTGGGGCCAACGTCCTGACTTTC. Amino acid sequence: CASSDPGSGANVLTF. V gene TRBV25-1 combines with J gene TRBJ2-6, with unresolved D. Trimming removed 3 bases at V and 1 base at J, with 7 bases between. CDR3 length: 15 amino acids. Germline CDR1 and CDR2: MGHDK and SYGVNS.

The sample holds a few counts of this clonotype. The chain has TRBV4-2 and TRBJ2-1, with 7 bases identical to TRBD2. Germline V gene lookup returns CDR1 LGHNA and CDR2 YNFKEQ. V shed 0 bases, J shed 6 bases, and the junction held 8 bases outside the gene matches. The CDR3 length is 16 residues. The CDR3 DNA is TGTGCCAGCAGCCAAGATCCCGGACTAGTAGTCAATGAGCAGTTCTTC. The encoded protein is CASSQDPGLVVNEQFF.

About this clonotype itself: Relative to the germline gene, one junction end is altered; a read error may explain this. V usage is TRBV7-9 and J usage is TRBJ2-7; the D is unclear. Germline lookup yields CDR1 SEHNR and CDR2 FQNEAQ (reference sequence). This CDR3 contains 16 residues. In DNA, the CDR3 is TGTGCCAGCAGCTCTCCTGAAAAGGGCTACTCCTACAAGCAGTACTTC. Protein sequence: CASSSPEKGYSYKQYF.

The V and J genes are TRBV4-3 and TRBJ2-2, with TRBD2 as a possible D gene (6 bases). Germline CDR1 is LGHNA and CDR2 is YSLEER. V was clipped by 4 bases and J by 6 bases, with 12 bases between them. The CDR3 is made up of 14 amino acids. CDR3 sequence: CASSLEGGAGELFF. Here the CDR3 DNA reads TGCGCCAGCAGCCTCGAGGGAGGTGCCGGGGAGCTGTTTTTT.

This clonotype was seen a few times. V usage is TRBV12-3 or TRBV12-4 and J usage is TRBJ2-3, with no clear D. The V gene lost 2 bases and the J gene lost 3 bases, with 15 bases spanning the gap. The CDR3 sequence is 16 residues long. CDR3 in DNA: TGTGCCAGCAGTTTAAGGCTGCTAGACCTGACAGATACGCAGTATTTT. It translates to CASSLRLLDLTDTQYF.

CDR3 sequence reads: CASSSRTGEASTDTQYF. DNA of the CDR3: TGTGCCAGCAGTTCCCGGACAGGGGAGGCTAGCACAGATACGCAGTATTTT. The rearrangement uses TRBV28 and TRBJ2-3, with 9 bases aligning to TRBD1. Germline V gene data show CDR1 as MDHEN and CDR2 as SYDVKM. V was pared by 4 bases and J by 0 bases, with 8 bases of the junction left unmatched. There are 17 residues in the CDR3.

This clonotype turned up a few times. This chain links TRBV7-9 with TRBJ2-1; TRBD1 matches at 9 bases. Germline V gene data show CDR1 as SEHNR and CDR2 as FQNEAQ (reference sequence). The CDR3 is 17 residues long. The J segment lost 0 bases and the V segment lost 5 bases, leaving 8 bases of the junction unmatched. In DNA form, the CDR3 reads TGTGCCAGCAGCACTTGGACAGGGGCGGCCTCCTACAATGAGCAGTTCTTC. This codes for CASSTWTGAASYNEQFF.

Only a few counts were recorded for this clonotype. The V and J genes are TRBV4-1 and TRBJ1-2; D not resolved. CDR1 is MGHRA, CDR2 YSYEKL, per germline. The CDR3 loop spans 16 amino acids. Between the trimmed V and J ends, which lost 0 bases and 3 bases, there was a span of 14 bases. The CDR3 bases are TGCGCCAGCAGCCAAGATCGCGGGTTGAGCTACTATGGCTACACCTTC. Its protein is CASSQDRGLSYYGYTF.

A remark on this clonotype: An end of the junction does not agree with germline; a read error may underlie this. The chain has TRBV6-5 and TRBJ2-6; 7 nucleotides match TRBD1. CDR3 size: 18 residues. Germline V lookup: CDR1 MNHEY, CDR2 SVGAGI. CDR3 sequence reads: CASSFYPGQSSGANVPTF. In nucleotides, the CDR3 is TGTGCCAGCAGTTTTTACCCGGGACAGAGCTCTGGGGCCAACGTCCCGACTTTC.

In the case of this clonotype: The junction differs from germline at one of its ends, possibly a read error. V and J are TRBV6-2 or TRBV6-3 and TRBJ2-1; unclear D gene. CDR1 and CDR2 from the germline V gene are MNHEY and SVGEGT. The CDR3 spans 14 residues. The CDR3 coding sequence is TGTCCCAGCAGCAGGTCGGCTGCCTACAATGAGCAGTTCTTC. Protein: CPSSRSAAYNEQFF.

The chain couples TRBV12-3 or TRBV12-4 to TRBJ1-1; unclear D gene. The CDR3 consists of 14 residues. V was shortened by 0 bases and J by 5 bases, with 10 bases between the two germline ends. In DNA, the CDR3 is TGTGCCAGCAGTTTAGCGAGGGTAGGGACTGAAGCTTTCTTT. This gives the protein CASSLARVGTEAFF.

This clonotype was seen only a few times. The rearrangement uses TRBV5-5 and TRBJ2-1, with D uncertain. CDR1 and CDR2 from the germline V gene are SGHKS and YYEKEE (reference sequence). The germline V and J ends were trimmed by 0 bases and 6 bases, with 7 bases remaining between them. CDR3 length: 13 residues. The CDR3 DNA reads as TGTGCCAGCAGCTTGGTAGTGATCAATGAGCAGTTCTTC. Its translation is CASSLVVINEQFF.

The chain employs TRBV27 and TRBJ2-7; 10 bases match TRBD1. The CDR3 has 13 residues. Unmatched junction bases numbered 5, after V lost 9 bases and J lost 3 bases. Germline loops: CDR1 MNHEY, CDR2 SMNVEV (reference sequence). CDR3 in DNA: TGTGCCAGGCGGACAGGGGGTTACTACGAGCAGTACTTC. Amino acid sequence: CARRTGGYYEQYF.

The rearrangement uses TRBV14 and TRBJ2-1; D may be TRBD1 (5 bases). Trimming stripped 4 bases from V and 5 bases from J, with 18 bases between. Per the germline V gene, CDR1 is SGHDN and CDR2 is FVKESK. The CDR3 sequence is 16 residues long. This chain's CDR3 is CASSRGVREFHNEQFF. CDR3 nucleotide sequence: TGTGCCAGCAGCCGAGGCGTCAGGGAATTCCACAATGAGCAGTTCTTC.

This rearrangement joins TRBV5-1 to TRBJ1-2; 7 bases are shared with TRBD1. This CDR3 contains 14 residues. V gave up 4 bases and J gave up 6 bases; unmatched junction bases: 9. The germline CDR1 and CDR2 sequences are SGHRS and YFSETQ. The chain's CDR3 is CASSPDRVGDGYTF. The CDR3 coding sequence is TGCGCCAGCAGCCCAGACAGGGTTGGCGATGGCTACACCTTC.

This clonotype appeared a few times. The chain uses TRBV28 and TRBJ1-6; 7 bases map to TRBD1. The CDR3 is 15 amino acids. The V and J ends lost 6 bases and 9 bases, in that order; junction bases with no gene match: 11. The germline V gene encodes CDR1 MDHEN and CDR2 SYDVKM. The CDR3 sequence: CASRPRQGSSSPLHF. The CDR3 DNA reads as TGTGCCAGCAGGCCCAGACAGGGTTCGAGTTCACCCCTCCACTTT.

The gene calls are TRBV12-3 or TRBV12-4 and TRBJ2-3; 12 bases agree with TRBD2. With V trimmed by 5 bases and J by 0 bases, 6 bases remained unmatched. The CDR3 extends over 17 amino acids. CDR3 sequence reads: CASSPRTSGASTDTQYF. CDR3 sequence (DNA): TGTGCCAGCAGTCCTCGGACTAGCGGGGCTAGCACAGATACGCAGTATTTT.

Here the CDR3 reads CASSLARGDSYGYTF. The CDR3, as DNA: TGTGCCAGCAGCTTAGCGAGAGGGGATAGCTATGGCTACACCTTC. This chain joins TRBV7-9 and TRBJ1-2, with a possible D match to TRBD1 (5 bases). This CDR3 comprises 15 residues. V lost 0 bases and J lost 4, with 12 bases in between. Germline V gives CDR1 SEHNR, CDR2 FQNEAQ (reference sequence).

CDR3 sequence reads: CASSLVVAASETQYF. The CDR3 region has the DNA TGTGCCAGCAGCTTAGTTGTGGCGGCCTCAGAGACCCAGTACTTC. The gene calls are TRBV7-2 and TRBJ2-5; D is undetermined. Germline CDR1 reads SGHTA; CDR2 reads FQGNSA. With 1 base removed from V and 4 bases from J, the gap between germline ends came to 13 bases. This CDR3 contains 15 residues.

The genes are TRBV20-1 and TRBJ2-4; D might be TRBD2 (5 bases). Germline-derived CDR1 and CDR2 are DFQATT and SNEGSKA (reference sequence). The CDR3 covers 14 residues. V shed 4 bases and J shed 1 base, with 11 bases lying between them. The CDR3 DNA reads TGCAGTGCTACAGCGGACGAGGCCAAAAACATTCAGTACTTC. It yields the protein CSATADEAKNIQYF.

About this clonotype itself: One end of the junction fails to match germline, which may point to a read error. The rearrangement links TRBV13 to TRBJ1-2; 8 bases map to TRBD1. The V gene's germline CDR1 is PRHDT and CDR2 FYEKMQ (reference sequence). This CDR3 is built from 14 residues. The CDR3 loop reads CASSFTSGGIGYTF. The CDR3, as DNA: TGTGCCAGCAGCTTCACGTCAGGGGGCATCGGCTACACCTTT. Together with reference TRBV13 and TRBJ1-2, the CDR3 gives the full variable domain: AAGVIQSPRHLIKEKRETATLKCYPIPRHDTVYWYQQGPGQDPQFLISFYEKMQSDKGSIPDRFSAQQFSDYHSELNMSSLELGDSALYFCASSFTSGGIGYTFGSGTRLTVV.

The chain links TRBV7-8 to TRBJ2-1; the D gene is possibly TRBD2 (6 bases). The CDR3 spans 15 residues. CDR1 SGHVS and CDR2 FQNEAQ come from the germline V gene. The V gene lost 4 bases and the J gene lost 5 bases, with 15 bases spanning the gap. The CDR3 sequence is CASSSHGGNDNEQFF. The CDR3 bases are TGTGCCAGCAGCTCCCACGGAGGGAACGACAATGAGCAGTTCTTC.

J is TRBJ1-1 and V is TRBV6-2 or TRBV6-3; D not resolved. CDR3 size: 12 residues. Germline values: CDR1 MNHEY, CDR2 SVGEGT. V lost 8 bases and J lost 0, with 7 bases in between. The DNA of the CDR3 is TGTGCCAGCCGGGAAATGAACACTGAAGCTTTCTTT. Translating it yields CASREMNTEAFF.

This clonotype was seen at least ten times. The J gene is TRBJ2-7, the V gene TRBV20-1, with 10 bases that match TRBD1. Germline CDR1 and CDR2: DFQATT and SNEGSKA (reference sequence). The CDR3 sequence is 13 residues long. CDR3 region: CSARQGATYEQYF. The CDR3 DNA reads TGCAGCGCTCGACAGGGGGCTACCTACGAGCAGTACTTC.